One and the same sample provided the 18 T cell receptor beta chains below, sequenced in a study of cytomegalovirus exposure and HLA in healthy donors. PCR used 60 Vbeta primers and 13 Jbeta primers. The assay was immunoSEQ multiplex PCR, and TCRdb's table has in-frame clones only and misses some. This sample has about 220,000 clones, with 65% to 85% found just once. The sample was PBMCs. The receptors were sampled from a boy aged 2 to 9 in good health and CMV-seronegative.

J is TRBJ2-2 and V is TRBV30; 8 nucleotides line up with TRBD1. The CDR3 has 16 residues. With 4 bases clipped from V and 1 base from J, the junction kept 8 bases outside the gene matches. Germline V gene sequence: CDR1 GTSNPN, CDR2 SVGIG (reference sequence). DNA for the CDR3: TGTGCCTGGAACTCTCACGGGACAGGGAACACCGGGGAGCTGTTTTTT. Protein sequence: CAWNSHGTGNTGELFF. Using reference TRBV30 and TRBJ2-2 for the parts outside the CDR3, the full variable domain is SQTIHQWPATLVQPVGSPLSLECTVEGTSNPNLYWYRQAAGRGLQLLFYSVGIGQISSEVPQNLSASRPQDRQFILSSKKLLLSDSGFYLCAWNSHGTGNTGELFFGEGSRLTVL.

The chain has TRBV4-2 and TRBJ2-7; 7 nucleotides align to TRBD2. This CDR3 has 18 residues. CDR1 LGHNA and CDR2 YNFKEQ come from the germline V gene. After removal of 0 bases from V and 6 bases from J, the junction contained 17 bases not matched to a gene. As DNA, the CDR3 is TGTGCCAGCAGCCAAGAATTAGCGGCGGGAGCATCCCTTTCCGAGCAGTACTTC. Amino acid sequence: CASSQELAAGASLSEQYF.

The rearrangement uses TRBV2 and TRBJ2-1; perhaps TRBD2 as D (5 bases). The CDR3 spans 13 residues. The V end lost 8 bases, the J end lost 7 bases, and 15 bases lay between the germline ends. Germline V lookup: CDR1 SNHLY, CDR2 FYNNEI. CDR3 region: CASGVAIENEQFF. The CDR3 coding sequence is TGTGCCAGCGGGGTAGCGATAGAAAATGAGCAGTTCTTC.

This chain links TRBV6-1 with TRBJ2-7; TRBD2 is a possible D gene (5 bases). Germline V gene lookup returns CDR1 MNHNS and CDR2 SASEGT. The CDR3 has 14 amino acids. Trimming took off 6 bases at V and 2 bases at J, with 14 bases between the two ends. CDR3 in DNA: TGTGCCAGCAGCTTCGGCGGGCAACCCTACGAGCAGTACTTC. Translated: CASSFGGQPYEQYF.

The chain joins TRBV5-4 to TRBJ1-1, with 7 nucleotides matching TRBD1. Germline CDR1 reads SGHNT; CDR2 reads YYREEE (reference sequence). V dropped 4 bases and J dropped 1; count of bases not matched to a gene: 7. The CDR3 is 15 amino acids. The CDR3 nucleotides are TGTGCCAGCAGCACGGGACAGCTAACGAACACTGAAGCTTTCTTT. The encoded protein is CASSTGQLTNTEAFF.

The chain uses TRBV6-1 and TRBJ1-5; D ambiguous. There are 15 residues in the CDR3. V lost 1 base, J lost 0 bases, and 7 bases lay in between. Germline CDR1 reads MNHNS; CDR2 reads SASEGT. The CDR3 loop is CASSEDRYSNQPQHF. CDR3 nucleotide sequence: TGTGCCAGCAGTGAAGACAGATATAGCAATCAGCCCCAGCATTTT.

The chain joins TRBV6-5 to TRBJ1-2; no definite D call. This CDR3 is 14 amino acids long. Trimming left V 7 bases short and J 8 bases short, with 20 bases between. CDR1 MNHEY and CDR2 SVGAGI come from the germline V gene. CDR3: CASIQAGPRRGYTF. DNA for the CDR3: TGTGCCAGCATCCAAGCCGGGCCCCGGAGGGGCTACACCTTC.

The chain links TRBV18 to TRBJ2-5; TRBD2 agrees at 7 bases. The germline V gene has CDR1 KGHSH and CDR2 LQKENI. With 8 bases clipped from V and 5 bases from J, the junction kept 11 bases outside the gene matches. The CDR3 is made up of 14 amino acids. CDR3 DNA: TGTGCCAGCGCGATTAAGCGGGGTGGGGAGACCCAGTACTTC. Amino acid sequence: CASAIKRGGETQYF. Full variable domain (remainder filled in from reference TRBV18 and TRBJ2-5): NAGVMQNPRHLVRRRGQEARLRCSPMKGHSHVYWYRQLPEEGLKFMVYLQKENIIDESGMPKERFSAEFPKEGPSILRIQQVVRGDSAAYFCASAIKRGGETQYFGPGTRLLVL.

The rearrangement links TRBV7-2 to TRBJ2-3; a possible D gene is TRBD2 (6 bases). Germline V gives CDR1 SGHTA, CDR2 FQGNSA. This CDR3 spans 15 amino acids. V was clipped by 1 base and J by 4 bases, with 12 bases between them. CDR3 in DNA: TGTGCCAGCAGCTTAGACGCGGGGAAATCAGATACGCAGTATTTT. Amino acid sequence: CASSLDAGKSDTQYF. Variable domain in full (rest from reference TRBV7-2 and TRBJ2-3): GAGVSQSPSNKVTEKGKDVELRCDPISGHTALYWYRQSLGQGLEFLIYFQGNSAPDKSGLPSDRFSAERTGGSVSTLTIQRTQQEDSAVYLCASSLDAGKSDTQYFGPGTRLTVL.

Concerning this clone: At one end, the junction sequence differs from germline, possibly due to a read error. V and J are TRBV7-7 and TRBJ2-7; 9 bases align to TRBD1. The CDR3 runs 13 residues. Germline CDR1 is SSHAT and CDR2 is FNYEAQ (reference sequence). This CDR3 is CASSTGGTYEQYF. Written as DNA, the CDR3 is TGTGCTAGCAGCACAGGGGGCACCTACGAGCAGTACTTC.

On this clone: Other DNA sequences in this sample translate to the same CDR3. The chain is built from TRBV15 and TRBJ2-7; the match to TRBD1 covers 7 bases. Losses at the gene ends were 0 bases for V and 7 bases for J; bases not matched to a gene: 3. The CDR3 runs to 13 residues. The germline V gene encodes CDR1 LNHNV and CDR2 YYDKDF (reference sequence). CDR3 coding DNA: TGTGCCACCAGCAGAGACAGGGGGTATGAGCAGTACTTC. It codes for CATSRDRGYEQYF. The complete variable domain, with remaining parts taken from reference TRBV15 and TRBJ2-7, reads DAMVIQNPRYQVTQFGKPVTLSCSQTLNHNVMYWYQQKSSQAPKLLFHYYDKDFNNEADTPDNFQSRRPNTSFCFLDIRSPGLGDTAMYLCATSRDRGYEQYFGPGTRLTVT.

The gene calls are TRBV5-6 and TRBJ2-1, with TRBD2 identical over 9 bases. CDR3 length: 15 residues. Germline V lookup: CDR1 SGHDT, CDR2 YYEEEE. V shed 2 bases, J shed 5 bases, and the junction held 5 bases outside the gene matches. This chain's CDR3 is CASSFPSGNNNEQFF. The DNA for the CDR3 is TGTGCCAGCAGCTTTCCTAGCGGGAACAACAATGAGCAGTTCTTC.

Regarding this clone: The same CDR3 arises from other DNA sequences in this sample as well. This chain joins TRBV7-8 and TRBJ1-2; no definite D call. Trimming left V 1 base short and J 3 bases short, with 6 bases between. The CDR3 loop spans 13 amino acids. Germline loops: CDR1 SGHVS, CDR2 FQNEAQ. This CDR3 is CASSLGRDYGYTF. In DNA, the CDR3 is TGTGCCAGCAGCTTAGGGCGGGACTATGGCTACACCTTC.

The genes are TRBV28 and TRBJ2-7; D is unclear. The CDR3 length is 13 residues. Trimming stripped 3 bases from V and 2 bases from J, with 8 bases between. CDR1 and CDR2 from the germline V gene are MDHEN and SYDVKM. CDR3 bases: TGTGCCAGCAGTTTGAGAAGCCCCTACGAGCAGTACTTC. It is translated as CASSLRSPYEQYF.

V gene TRBV14 combines with J gene TRBJ1-1; D perhaps matches TRBD1 (5 bases). Germline V gene sequence: CDR1 SGHDN, CDR2 FVKESK. The CDR3 runs 12 residues. V lost 6 bases, J lost 4 bases, and 9 bases lay in between. The CDR3 sequence is CASSMGGTEAFF. The CDR3 bases are TGTGCCAGCAGTATGGGGGGCACTGAAGCTTTCTTT.

The V call is TRBV7-9, the J call TRBJ1-1; weak D call: TRBD1 (5 bases). The germline gives CDR1 SEHNR, CDR2 FQNEAQ (reference sequence). V lost 4 bases to trimming and J lost 1 base, with 19 bases between them. The CDR3 consists of 17 residues. For the CDR3, the DNA is TGTGCCAGCAGCTGGAGGGGCGGAAGAGGAGCGAACACTGAAGCTTTCTTT. It encodes CASSWRGGRGANTEAFF.

The chain is built from TRBV6-1 and TRBJ2-3; possible D gene TRBD1, 5 bases. Germline CDR1 MNHNS, CDR2 SASEGT. Trimming took 0 bases from V and 2 from J, leaving 15 bases between them. The CDR3 contains 17 residues. CDR3 coding DNA: TGTGCCAGCAGTGAAGCGCTTACGACAGCCCTCACAGATACGCAGTATTTT. It is translated as CASSEALTTALTDTQYF.

This clone came up a few times. The genes are TRBV4-1 and TRBJ1-1; D remains ambiguous. The CDR3 has 14 amino acids. The germline V gene has CDR1 MGHRA and CDR2 YSYEKL. V lost 1 base to trimming and J lost 6 bases, with 12 bases between them. The CDR3 sequence: CASSQGGWGAEAFF. For the CDR3, the DNA is TGCGCCAGCAGCCAAGGAGGGTGGGGTGCTGAAGCTTTCTTT.